Listed below are T cell receptor beta chains from one sample, sequenced in a study of OX40 agonist ivuxolimab in advanced cancers. The protocol was immunoSEQ multiplex PCR, while the TCRdb copy is restricted to in-frame clones and leaves out a portion. The sample has roughly 49,000 clones; more than 75% are singletons. Sequencing used CD4+ or CD8+ T cells sorted from blood, obtained in a trial of the OX40 agonist ivuxolimab. These TCRs come from an adult with an advanced solid tumor such as melanoma, head and neck, liver or kidney cancer. Both conserved end residues are part of each CDR3.

J gene	V gene	CDR3 protein
TRBJ1-2	TRBV7-9	CASSSETGSNYGYTF
TRBJ2-7	TRBV5-4	CASSSSGTSGNEQYF
TRBJ2-1	TRBV6-5	CASSYSEQGEQFF
TRBJ1-1	TRBV27	CASNPTGTNTEAFF
TRBJ2-5	TRBV11-2	CASFRLGQETQYF
TRBJ2-3	TRBV25-1	CASSDRGDTDTQYF
TRBJ2-1	TRBV7-2	CASSLIYGTGGSYNEQFF
TRBJ2-5	TRBV10-3	CAISNIGDGGQETQYF
TRBJ2-2	TRBV9	CASSPSGGFRTGELFF
TRBJ2-7	TRBV9	CASSVDGTSDEQYF
TRBJ1-1	TRBV30	CAWSVGPEAFF
TRBJ2-3	TRBV30	CAWSSRTTFLDGTDTQYF
TRBJ2-7	TRBV9	CASSVGGALIYEQYF
TRBJ2-1	TRBV18	CASSPGRWDNEQFF
TRBJ1-5	TRBV19	CATRGGNQPQHF
TRBJ1-1	TRBV7-2	CASSLLTGAMNTEAFF
TRBJ1-1	TRBV29-1	CSVVFEGQAFF
TRBJ1-1	TRBV6-5	CASSLNPPVGTEAFF
TRBJ2-7	TRBV4-3	CASSQEVGTVAYEQYF
TRBJ2-7	TRBV6-1	CASPHDRSYEQYF
TRBJ2-3	TRBV5-6	CASSCRDRGTDTQYF
TRBJ2-2	TRBV21-1	CASRRSGSVNTGELFF
TRBJ2-1	TRBV18	CASSPPVARKRSYNEQFF
TRBJ1-2	TRBV11-2	CASSEGLLEGYGYTF
TRBJ1-2	TRBV6-1	CASSEVGGRAYGYTF
TRBJ1-3	TRBV10-1	CASSESTNCSGNTIYF
TRBJ1-4	TRBV27	CASTLRGLTTNEKLFF
TRBJ2-1	TRBV11-3	CASSYTGETYNEQFF
TRBJ2-7	TRBV11-2	CASSYEGITYEQYF
TRBJ2-2	TRBV19	CASSYTSGSTGELFF
TRBJ2-7	TRBV19	CASSIKDKGAYEQYF
TRBJ1-5	TRBV15	CATSSLQGVNQPQHF
TRBJ2-3	TRBV15	CATSRLRAGTDTQYF
TRBJ1-1	TRBV29-1	CSVELGEAFF
TRBJ1-1	TRBV19	CASSPGDTEAFF
TRBJ2-1	TRBV19	CASSVGTGGNEQFF
TRBJ2-1	TRBV9	CASSVVDSSYNEQFF
TRBJ2-3	TRBV12-5	CASGLVREFIDTQYF
TRBJ1-1	TRBV29-1	CSVEWGRPEAFF
TRBJ2-2	TRBV4-3	CASSQDTTGVLYSDTGELFF
TRBJ1-4	TRBV5-5	CASSPLPGGSTNEKLFF
TRBJ2-7	TRBV4-3	CASSRFIGWQGADEQYF
TRBJ2-2	TRBV21-1	CASSTRRGSGRANTGELFF
TRBJ2-3	TRBV7-2	CASSSEGSSTDTQYF
TRBJ2-1	TRBV5-1	CASSLGGPYNEQFF
TRBJ2-7	TRBV5-4	CASSFSGSAYEQYF
TRBJ1-1	TRBV27	CASSPTIAGSTEAFF
TRBJ1-4	TRBV27	CASSPPRATNEKLFF
TRBJ1-1	TRBV14	CASNYPCWDVNTEAFF
TRBJ2-5	TRBV7-3	CASSISGGALQETQYF
TRBJ2-5	TRBV6-4	CASIRTGPLETQYF
TRBJ1-2	TRBV7-8	CASSLGSGAPYGYTF
TRBJ1-6	TRBV27	CASSQTGLLNSPLHF